Shown below are 15 T cell receptor beta chains from a single sample sequenced in a study of blood T cell repertoires in COVID-19. Sequenced by immunoSEQ multiplex PCR; TCRdb stores in-frame clones only, minus some. The sample records under 250,000 clones, about nine tenths being singletons. Sequenced material: peripheral blood. These receptors all stem from a man aged 55 to 70 who had recovered from COVID-19.

J is TRBJ1-2 and V is TRBV7-2; possible D gene TRBD1, 5 bases. This CDR3 is 14 amino acids long. The V and J ends lost 1 base and 2 bases respectively, with 8 bases between them. The germline V gene encodes CDR1 SGHTA and CDR2 FQGNSA. The CDR3 DNA is TGTGCCAGCAGCTTAGGGGGCAGCAACTATGGCTACACCTTC. It translates to CASSLGGSNYGYTF. Drawing the rest from reference TRBV7-2 and TRBJ1-2, the complete variable domain is GAGVSQSPSNKVTEKGKDVELRCDPISGHTALYWYRQSLGQGLEFLIYFQGNSAPDKSGLPSDRFSAERTGGSVSTLTIQRTQQEDSAVYLCASSLGGSNYGYTFGSGTRLTVV.

The V and J genes are TRBV7-3 and TRBJ1-1; the D is unclear. Germline lookup yields CDR1 SGHTA and CDR2 FQGTGA. The ends were cut back, 5 bases at V and 2 bases at J, with 12 bases in the middle. This CDR3 has 14 residues. CDR3 loop: CASSPSVGNTEAFF. CDR3 in DNA: TGTGCCAGCAGCCCTAGCGTGGGTAACACTGAAGCTTTCTTT.

This chain uses TRBV7-2 with TRBJ2-1; 9 positions match TRBD2. This CDR3 is 14 amino acids long. V trimming: 3 bases; J trimming: 10 bases; junction bases outside the gene matches: 7. CDR1 is SGHTA, CDR2 FQGNSA, per germline. The CDR3 loop reads CASSFEAGGPEQFF. The CDR3, as DNA: TGTGCCAGCAGCTTCGAAGCGGGAGGTCCCGAGCAGTTCTTC.

The J gene is TRBJ2-7, the V gene TRBV6-6; 8 bases agree with TRBD2. Germline V gives CDR1 MNHNY, CDR2 SVGAGI (reference sequence). This CDR3 contains 14 residues. J gave up 7 bases and V 5 bases, and 10 bases lay outside the gene matches. CDR3 sequence: CASSQGSGSGEQYF. CDR3 DNA: TGTGCCAGCAGTCAGGGCAGCGGGAGTGGGGAGCAGTACTTC.

The gene calls are TRBV7-8 and TRBJ1-2, with a weak D call TRBD1 (6 bases). Germline V gene data show CDR1 as SGHVS and CDR2 as FQNEAQ. The CDR3 is 14 residues long. V was shortened by 5 bases and J by 2 bases, with 12 bases between the two germline ends. CDR3 protein: CASSPGQGNYGYTF. CDR3 coding DNA: TGTGCCAGCAGCCCCGGGCAGGGGAACTATGGCTACACCTTC.

The V and J genes are TRBV4-2 and TRBJ2-5; 8 positions agree with TRBD2. The germline gives CDR1 LGHNA, CDR2 YNFKEQ. V dropped 1 base and J dropped 5; count of bases not matched to a gene: 9. CDR3 length: 16 amino acids. Written as DNA, the CDR3 is TGTGCCAGCAGCCAAGTGGTAGCGGGGTATTTGGAGACCCAGTACTTC. Its translation: CASSQVVAGYLETQYF.

The CDR3 reads CASSRGSGNTIYF. In nucleotides, the CDR3 is TGTGCCAGCTCCAGGGGGTCTGGAAACACCATATATTTT. The V and J genes are TRBV6-5 and TRBJ1-3; 7 nucleotides align to TRBD1. V was clipped by 8 bases and J by 1 base; unmatched bases: 2. Germline V CDR1 and CDR2: MNHEY, SVGAGI. This CDR3 spans 13 amino acids.

The chain recombines TRBV6-1 with TRBJ2-1; D might be TRBD1 (6 bases). Germline CDR1 MNHNS, CDR2 SASEGT. This CDR3 is 15 amino acids long. Between the trimmed V and J ends, which lost 3 bases and 1 base, there was a span of 10 bases. The CDR3 sequence is CASSERQGSYNEQFF. CDR3 bases: TGTGCCAGCAGTGAGAGGCAGGGGTCCTACAATGAGCAGTTCTTC.

V and J are TRBV19 and TRBJ2-7; TRBD2 agrees at 12 bases. With V trimmed by 2 bases and J by 1 base, 3 bases remained unmatched. The CDR3 covers 16 residues. Germline lookup yields CDR1 LNHDA and CDR2 SQIVND (reference sequence). CDR3 amino acids: CASSIRTSGESYEQYF. The CDR3 nucleotides are TGTGCCAGTAGTATAAGGACTAGCGGGGAGTCCTACGAGCAGTACTTC. The full variable domain, completed using reference TRBV19 and TRBJ2-7, is DGGITQSPKYLFRKEGQNVTLSCEQNLNHDAMYWYRQDPGQGLRLIYYSQIVNDFQKGDIAEGYSVSREKKESFPLTVTSAQKNPTAFYLCASSIRTSGESYEQYFGPGTRLTVT.

The chain links TRBV27 to TRBJ1-2; the match to TRBD1 covers 7 bases. There are 12 residues in the CDR3. Germline lookup yields CDR1 MNHEY and CDR2 SMNVEV (reference sequence). V lost 6 bases, J lost 8 bases, and 6 bases stayed unmatched. In nucleotides, the CDR3 is TGTGCCAGCAGGGAGACAGGGCGCGGCTACACCTTC. Its translation: CASRETGRGYTF.

This clone was picked up one time. The rearrangement joins TRBV24-1 to TRBJ2-3; 10 nucleotides match TRBD1. The CDR3 sequence is 16 residues long. Trimming removed 6 bases from V and 3 bases from J; junction bases left unmatched: 8. CDR1 KGHDR and CDR2 SFDVKD come from the germline V gene. CDR3 sequence: CATSPDRGVSTDTQYF. The CDR3 DNA follows: TGTGCCACCAGTCCGGACAGGGGGGTTTCGACAGATACGCAGTATTTT.

V usage is TRBV3-1 (or the pseudogene TRBV3-2) and J usage is TRBJ2-7, with 10 bases aligning to TRBD1. Looked up from germline, CDR1 is LGHDT and CDR2 is YNNKEL (reference sequence). V lost 1 base to trimming and J lost 7 bases; unmatched junction nucleotides: 10. CDR3 size: 16 residues. The CDR3 sequence is CASSQGTGGPVGEQYF. The CDR3 DNA is TGTGCCAGCAGCCAAGGGACAGGGGGACCCGTGGGAGAGCAGTACTTC.

The chain uses TRBV4-3 and TRBJ2-1, with 7 bases fitting TRBD1. The CDR3 has 16 residues. Unmatched junction bases numbered 2, after V lost 0 bases and J lost 0 bases. Germline loops: CDR1 LGHNA, CDR2 YSLEER. CDR3 DNA: TGCGCCAGCAGCCAAGATGGGACAGTCTCCTACAATGAGCAGTTCTTC. Amino acids: CASSQDGTVSYNEQFF.

This clone has only one observation. The V gene is TRBV5-1, the J gene TRBJ1-2; D gene uncertain. CDR1 is SGHRS, CDR2 YFSETQ, per germline. CDR3 size: 15 residues. The V end lost 0 bases, the J end lost 4 bases, and 13 bases lay between the germline ends. This CDR3 is CASSLDSPGSYGYTF. CDR3 bases: TGCGCCAGCAGCTTGGACTCACCCGGGAGCTATGGCTACACCTTC. The variable domain in full, with the rest retrieved from reference TRBV5-1 and TRBJ1-2, is KAGVTQTPRYLIKTRGQQVTLSCSPISGHRSVSWYQQTPGQGLQFLFEYFSETQRNKGNFPGRFSGRQFSNSRSEMNVSTLELGDSALYLCASSLDSPGSYGYTFGSGTRLTVV.

This clone is a singleton in its sample. The chain links TRBV28 to TRBJ1-2; 11 bases agree with TRBD1. The CDR3 totals 14 residues. The V gene's germline CDR1 is MDHEN and CDR2 SYDVKM. The V gene end was trimmed by 9 bases and the J gene end by 1 base; junction bases not matched to a gene: 4. This chain's CDR3 is CASRTGGVNYGYTF. The CDR3 nucleotides are TGTGCCAGTAGGACAGGGGGCGTTAACTATGGCTACACCTTC.